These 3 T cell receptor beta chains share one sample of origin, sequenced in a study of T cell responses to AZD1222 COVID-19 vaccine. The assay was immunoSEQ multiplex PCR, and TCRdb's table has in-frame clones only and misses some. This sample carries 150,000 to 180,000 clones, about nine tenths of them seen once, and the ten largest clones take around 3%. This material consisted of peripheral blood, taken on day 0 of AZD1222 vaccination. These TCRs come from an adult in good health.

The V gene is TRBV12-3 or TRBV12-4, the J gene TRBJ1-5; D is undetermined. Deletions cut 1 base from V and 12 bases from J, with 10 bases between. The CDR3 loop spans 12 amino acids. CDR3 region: CASSLVPVGQHF. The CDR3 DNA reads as TGTGCCAGCAGTTTAGTTCCAGTAGGCCAGCATTTT.

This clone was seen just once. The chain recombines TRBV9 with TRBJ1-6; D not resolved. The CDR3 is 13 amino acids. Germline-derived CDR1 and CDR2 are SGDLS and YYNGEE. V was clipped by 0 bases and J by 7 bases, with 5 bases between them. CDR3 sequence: CASSVAANSPLHF. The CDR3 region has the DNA TGTGCCAGCAGCGTAGCGGCGAATTCACCCCTCCACTTT.

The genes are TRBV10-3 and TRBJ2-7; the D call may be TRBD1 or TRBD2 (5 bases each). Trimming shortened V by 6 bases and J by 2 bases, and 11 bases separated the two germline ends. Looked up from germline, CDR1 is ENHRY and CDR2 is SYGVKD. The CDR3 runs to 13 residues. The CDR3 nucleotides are TGTGCCATCAGCCCCGGGACCACCTACGAGCAGTACTTC. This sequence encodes CAISPGTTYEQYF.